This is a list of T cell receptor beta chains from one sample in a study of T cell responses to AZD1222 COVID-19 vaccine. TCRdb's table, derived via immunoSEQ multiplex PCR, lists solely in-frame clones and lacks some. The sample yields 150,000 to 180,000 clones, about 92% seen once. The starting material was peripheral blood, obtained on day 0 of AZD1222 vaccination. These receptors were taken from an adult in good health. CDR3s include the opening cysteine and the closing phenylalanine or tryptophan. Each record gives: CDR3 DNA, CDR3 protein, V gene, D gene, J gene, clone size. D genes are given only for firm matches. Part of the rows lack a size; the others show once, few, many or a class for expanded clones.

cdr3_nt: TGTGCCAGCAGGGCGGGACTAGCGGGAGCGCCCTCCTACAATGAGCAGTTCTTC; cdr3_aa: CASRAGLAGAPSYNEQFF; v_call: TRBV3-1/TRBV3-2; d_call: TRBD2; j_call: TRBJ2-1; clone_size: .
cdr3_nt: TGTGCCAGCAGTGATCTCCCCCCGGGGCGGTCACCCCTCCACTTT; cdr3_aa: CASSDLPPGRSPLHF; v_call: TRBV25-1; d_call: .; j_call: TRBJ1-6; clone_size: .
cdr3_nt: TGTGCCAGCAGCCCCAAAGCGGGGGAGGGCGACAATGAGCAGTTCTTC; cdr3_aa: CASSPKAGEGDNEQFF; v_call: TRBV7-3; d_call: TRBD2; j_call: TRBJ2-1; clone_size: .
cdr3_nt: TGTGCCAGCAGCCGAAATATGCGGACCGGGGAGCTGTTTTTT; cdr3_aa: CASSRNMRTGELFF; v_call: TRBV14; d_call: .; j_call: TRBJ2-2; clone_size: once
cdr3_nt: TGTGCCAGTCTAGGACGGACATCCTCTGGAAACACCATATATTTT; cdr3_aa: CASLGRTSSGNTIYF; v_call: TRBV19; d_call: .; j_call: TRBJ1-3; clone_size: .
cdr3_nt: TGTGCCAGCAGCGTCATACTTACAGGGAACACTGAAGCTTTCTTT; cdr3_aa: CASSVILTGNTEAFF; v_call: TRBV7-2; d_call: .; j_call: TRBJ1-1; clone_size: .
cdr3_nt: TGCGCCAGCGCCTCGCCGGGGACAGATACGCAGTATTTT; cdr3_aa: CASASPGTDTQYF; v_call: TRBV4-1; d_call: .; j_call: TRBJ2-3; clone_size: .
cdr3_nt: TGTGCCAGCACTCCGGGGGGGTGGCGGTACACTGAAGCTTTCTTT; cdr3_aa: CASTPGGWRYTEAFF; v_call: TRBV3-1/TRBV3-2; d_call: .; j_call: TRBJ1-1; clone_size: .
cdr3_nt: TGTGCCAGCAGCTTAGCGGGTCGAACTGAAGCTTTCTTT; cdr3_aa: CASSLAGRTEAFF; v_call: TRBV7-8; d_call: .; j_call: TRBJ1-1; clone_size: .
cdr3_nt: TGTGCCAGCAGTTTCGGGAATTCACCCCTCCACTTT; cdr3_aa: CASSFGNSPLHF; v_call: TRBV28; d_call: .; j_call: TRBJ1-6; clone_size: .
cdr3_nt: TGTGCCAGCAGTGCCGGGCCCTTCTATGGCTACACCTTC; cdr3_aa: CASSAGPFYGYTF; v_call: TRBV2; d_call: .; j_call: TRBJ1-2; clone_size: .
cdr3_nt: TGTGCCAGTCTTCTTAGCGGAGGGGGCTCCTACAATGAGCAGTTCTTC; cdr3_aa: CASLLSGGGSYNEQFF; v_call: TRBV19; d_call: .; j_call: TRBJ2-1; clone_size: .